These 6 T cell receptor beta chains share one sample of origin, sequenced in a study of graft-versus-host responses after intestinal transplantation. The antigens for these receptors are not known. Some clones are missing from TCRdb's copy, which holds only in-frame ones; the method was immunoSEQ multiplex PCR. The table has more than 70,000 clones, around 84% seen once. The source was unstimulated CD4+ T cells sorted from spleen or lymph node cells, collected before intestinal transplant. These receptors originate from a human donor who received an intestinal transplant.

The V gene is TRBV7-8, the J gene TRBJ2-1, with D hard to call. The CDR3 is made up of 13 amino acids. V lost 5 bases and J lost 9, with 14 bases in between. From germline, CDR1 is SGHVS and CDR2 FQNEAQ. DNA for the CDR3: TGTGCCAGCAGCGTACCGGCAACTACTGAGCAGTTCTTC. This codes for CASSVPATTEQFF. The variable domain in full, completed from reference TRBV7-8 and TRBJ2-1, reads GAGVSQSPRYKVAKRGQDVALRCDPISGHVSLFWYQQALGQGPEFLTYFQNEAQLDKSGLPSDRFFAERPEGSVSTLKIQRTQQEDSAVYLCASSVPATTEQFFGPGTRLTVL.

The CDR3 nucleotides are TGTGCCAGCAGCTTGTTTGGCGGCCGCACCGGGGAGCTGTTTTTT. It encodes CASSLFGGRTGELFF. V usage is TRBV11-3 and J usage is TRBJ2-2, with D unresolved. Germline V CDR1 and CDR2: SGHNT, YENEEA. The CDR3 has 15 residues. Trimming removed 3 bases from V and 4 bases from J, with 12 bases in between.

DNA for the CDR3: TGTGCCAGCAGTACGAGGGCTTGGTCCTACGAGCAGTACTTC. This translates into CASSTRAWSYEQYF. V usage is TRBV6-1 and J usage is TRBJ2-7, with D maybe TRBD2 (5 bases). The CDR3 spans 14 residues. Trimming cost V 5 bases and J 1 base, with 12 bases left between them. Germline-derived CDR1 and CDR2 are MNHNS and SASEGT.

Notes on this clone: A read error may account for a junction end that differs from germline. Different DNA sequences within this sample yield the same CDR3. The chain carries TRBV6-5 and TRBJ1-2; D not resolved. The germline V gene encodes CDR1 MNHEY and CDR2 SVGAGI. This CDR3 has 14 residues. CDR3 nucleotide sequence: TGTGCCAGTAGTTACTCGAGGGCGGCGTATGGCTACACCTTC. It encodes CASSYSRAAYGYTF.

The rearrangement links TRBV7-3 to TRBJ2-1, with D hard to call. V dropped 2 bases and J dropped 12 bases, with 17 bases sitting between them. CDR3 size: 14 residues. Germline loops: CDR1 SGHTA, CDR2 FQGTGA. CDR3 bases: TGTGCCAGCAGCTTATGGCCGCGAGACATGCGGCAGTTCTTC. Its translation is CASSLWPRDMRQFF.

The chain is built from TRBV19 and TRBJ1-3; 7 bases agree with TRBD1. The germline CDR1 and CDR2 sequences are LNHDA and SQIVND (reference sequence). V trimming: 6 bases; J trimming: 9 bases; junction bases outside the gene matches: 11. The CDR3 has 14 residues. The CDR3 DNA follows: TGTGCCAGTAGCGATGCCGGACAGGCGGGCACCATATATTTT. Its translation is CASSDAGQAGTIYF.